The 21 T cell receptor beta chains below were found in one sample sequenced in a study. Treg sorting used a CD4+CD25+CD127-/low gate. MiXCR, applied by TCRdb to the 5' RACE reads, yields one record per CDR3 protein. This repertoire shows 35,000 to 55,000 distinct CDR3 sequences, 22% found once; its top ten account for about 4.5%. Sequences were obtained from Tregs sorted from a lymph node. The receptors originated from a female donor with breast cancer.

In this sample, this clonotype turned up many times. The genes are TRBV27 and TRBJ2-7; D unresolved. Trimming cost V 3 bases and J 2 bases, with 14 bases left between them. The CDR3 is 15 residues long. In germline, CDR1 is MNHEY, CDR2 SMNVEV (reference sequence). In nucleotides, the CDR3 is TGTGCCAGCAGTTTGAAATTTTTTGTGGCCTACGAGCAGTACTTC. Its translation: CASSLKFFVAYEQYF.

The chain carries TRBV20-1 and TRBJ1-5, with D tentatively TRBD1 (5 bases). This CDR3 region has 13 residues. V lost 3 bases and J 1 base, leaving 7 bases between the germline ends. CDR1 is DFQATT and CDR2 is SNEGSKA in the germline V gene (reference sequence). The CDR3 DNA reads as TGCAGTGCTAGCGGGGGAAGCAATCAGCCCCAGCATTTT. As protein: CSASGGSNQPQHF.

The chain joins TRBV3-1 to TRBJ2-7; TRBD2 aligns across 8 bases. The CDR3 covers 16 residues. In germline, CDR1 is LGHDT, CDR2 YNNKEL (reference sequence). J was trimmed by 7 bases and V by 0 bases; bases with no gene match: 11. The CDR3 here is CASSQDVAGGFREQYF. Written as DNA, the CDR3 is TGTGCCAGCAGCCAAGATGTGGCGGGAGGCTTCAGGGAGCAGTACTTC.

CDR3 DNA: TGTGCCAGCAGCCAAGGTAGCGGGACCGAGACCCAGTACTTC. As protein: CASSQGSGTETQYF. The gene calls are TRBV3-1 and TRBJ2-5; 8 bases fit TRBD2. Germline-derived CDR1 and CDR2 are LGHDT and YNNKEL (reference sequence). CDR3 size: 14 residues. The V and J ends lost 1 base and 5 bases, in that order; junction bases with no gene match: 3.

This clonotype was picked up a small number of times. The chain has TRBV7-9 and TRBJ2-1; 9 bases align to TRBD2. This CDR3 has 15 residues. Germline assignment: CDR1 SEHNR and CDR2 FQNEAQ (reference sequence). Trimming at V came to 5 bases and at J to 4 bases, leaving 6 bases not matched to a gene. CDR3 loop: CASSAGLARYNEQFF. The CDR3 region has the DNA TGTGCCAGCAGCGCGGGACTAGCTAGATACAATGAGCAGTTCTTC.

As regards this clonotype: One junction end does not reproduce the germline sequence, and a read error may be involved. This rearrangement joins TRBV19 to TRBJ2-2; 10 positions agree with TRBD1. Germline lookup yields CDR1 LNHDA and CDR2 SQIVND (reference sequence). This CDR3 has 15 amino acids. The CDR3 loop reads CASIPGQGPTGEPFF. CDR3 in DNA: TGTGCCAGTATTCCGGGACAGGGGCCCACCGGGGAGCCGTTTTTT.

There are many counts of this clonotype. The chain employs TRBV12-3 or TRBV12-4 and TRBJ2-3; 10 nucleotides agree with TRBD2. The J segment lost 5 bases and the V segment lost 4 bases, leaving 3 bases of the junction unmatched. The CDR3 length is 14 residues. The DNA for the CDR3 is TGTGCCAGCAGTTCCAGACTAGCGGGAGATACGCAGTATTTT. Its protein product is CASSSRLAGDTQYF.

This clonotype was observed a handful of times. The CDR3 region has the DNA TGTGCCAGCTTAGGGACTAGCATATCTGGGGCCAACGTCCTGACTTTC. This codes for CASLGTSISGANVLTF. This sequence joins TRBV10-3 and TRBJ2-6; 9 nucleotides agree with TRBD2. Germline V gene sequence: CDR1 ENHRY, CDR2 SYGVKD. The CDR3 length is 16 residues. Losses at the gene ends were 10 bases for V and 1 base for J; bases not matched to a gene: 8.

This clonotype has only a few counts. The chain has TRBV12-3 or TRBV12-4 and TRBJ1-1; D gene uncertain. The V and J ends lost 3 bases and 0 bases respectively, with 2 bases between them. The CDR3 extends over 12 amino acids. CDR3 coding DNA: TGTGCCAGCAGTTTCCTGAACACTGAAGCTTTCTTT. This sequence encodes CASSFLNTEAFF.

On this clonotype itself: This may be a read error: a much more frequent sequence differs by one nucleotide. V gene TRBV4-2 combines with J gene TRBJ1-1; 7 nucleotides align to TRBD1. This CDR3 has 16 amino acids. CDR1 and CDR2 (germline): LGHNA, YNFKEQ. The CDR3 sequence is CASGHPRGGVDTEAFF. The CDR3 nucleotides are TGTGCCAGCGGCCACCCCAGGGGGGGCGTTGACACTGAAGCTTTCTTT.

Concerning this clonotype itself: The germline gene is not matched at one end of the junction; a read error may be the cause. V is TRBV20-1 and J is TRBJ2-1; D is perhaps TRBD2 (6 bases). The V gene's germline CDR1 is DFQATT and CDR2 SNEGSKA (reference sequence). The CDR3 is 15 amino acids. The CDR3 DNA sequence: TGCAGTACTAGAGATTACGGGAGCCCTTACAATGAGCAGTTCTTC. Protein: CSTRDYGSPYNEQFF.

Concerning this clonotype itself: A much larger clonotype is one base distant, so this may be a read error. The V and J genes are TRBV7-9 and TRBJ2-1, with 10 bases lining up with TRBD2. V trimming: 4 bases; J trimming: 6 bases; junction bases outside the gene matches: 6. CDR1 is SEHNR and CDR2 is FQNEAQ in the germline V gene (reference sequence). This CDR3 is built from 15 residues. In DNA, the CDR3 is TGTGCCAGCAGCTCGGGACTAGCGCTAGTCAATGAGCAGTTCTTC. This codes for CASSSGLALVNEQFF. Together with reference TRBV7-9 and TRBJ2-1, the CDR3 gives the full variable domain: DTGVSQNPRHKITKRGQNVTFRCDPISEHNRLYWYRQTLGQGPEFLTYFQNEAQLEKSRLLSDRFSAERPKGSFSTLEIQRTEQGDSAMYLCASSSGLALVNEQFFGPGTRLTVL.

The chain is built from TRBV5-1 and TRBJ2-3; the D is unclear. The V and J ends lost 4 bases and 1 base respectively, with 10 bases between them. The CDR3 has 14 amino acids. Per germline, CDR1 SGHRS and CDR2 YFSETQ. The CDR3 is CASSGDSGTDTQYF. The CDR3 DNA follows: TGCGCCAGCAGCGGAGACTCGGGCACAGATACGCAGTATTTT.

As for this clonotype: This clone may be a read error of a much larger clone one base away. The chain uses TRBV9 and TRBJ2-3; either TRBD1 or TRBD2 may supply D (5 bases each). The length of the CDR3 is 18 residues. Trimming took off 3 bases at V and 8 bases at J, with 28 bases between the two ends. Germline V gene lookup returns CDR1 SGDLS and CDR2 YYNGEE. The CDR3, as DNA: TGTGCCAGCAGCGCAGGGAGAGGTGGGGGACCCGCGGTAGTTACGCAGTATTTT. This translates into CASSAGRGGGPAVVTQYF.

In its sample, this clonotype was seen a few times. The chain combines TRBV12-3 or TRBV12-4 with TRBJ1-1, with 7 bases that match TRBD1. Losses at the gene ends were 6 bases for V and 8 bases for J; bases not matched to a gene: 6. The CDR3 runs to 12 residues. CDR3 sequence: CASSADRPEAFF. In nucleotides, the CDR3 is TGTGCCAGCAGCGCGGACAGGCCGGAAGCTTTCTTT.

Of note for this clonotype: One base away lies a much larger clone, so this may be a sequencing read error. Given the absence of the conserved phenylalanine or tryptophan at the CDR3 end, a read error is likely. The J gene is TRBJ1-1, the V gene TRBV6-1; no clear D. Per germline, CDR1 MNHNS and CDR2 SASEGT. The CDR3 length is 13 residues. V gave up 4 bases and J gave up 4 bases, with 10 bases separating them. The CDR3 DNA reads TGTGCCAGCAGTGTCGGAGGGTTCACTGAAGCTTTCTAT. It codes for CASSVGGFTEAFY.

The sample holds one count of this clonotype. This may be a read error: a much more frequent sequence differs by one nucleotide. This chain joins TRBV20-1 and TRBJ1-2; no firm D call. CDR1 and CDR2 (germline): DFQATT, SNEGSKA (reference sequence). The CDR3 sequence is 13 residues long. Trimming removed 3 bases at V and 1 base at J, with 9 bases between. The CDR3 sequence: CSARDGVNYGYTF. In DNA form, the CDR3 reads TGCAGTGCTAGGGACGGTGTTAACTATGGCTACACCTTC.

This clonotype has ten or more counts. V usage is TRBV19 and J usage is TRBJ1-5; D is possibly TRBD1 (5 bases). The CDR3 is made up of 15 amino acids. Trimming pared 6 bases from V and 4 bases from J, leaving 16 bases between. Germline-derived CDR1 and CDR2 are LNHDA and SQIVND (reference sequence). The CDR3 region is CASSWGNGLNQPQHF. The DNA for the CDR3 is TGTGCCAGTAGCTGGGGCAACGGACTAAATCAGCCCCAGCATTTT.

This rearrangement joins TRBV27 to TRBJ1-2; unclear D gene. Trimming removed 8 bases from V and 4 bases from J, with 14 bases in between. The CDR3 runs to 13 residues. Germline CDR1 is MNHEY and CDR2 is SMNVEV (reference sequence). This CDR3 reads CASSIGRSYGYTF. In nucleotides, the CDR3 is TGTGCCAGCTCTATCGGACGGTCCTATGGCTACACCTTC.

The V call is TRBV7-2, the J call TRBJ2-5; D gene unclear. Per germline, CDR1 SGHTA and CDR2 FQGNSA. The V gene lost 4 bases and the J gene lost 1 base, with 7 bases spanning the gap. The CDR3 has 13 amino acids. CDR3 protein: CASSYRTQETQYF. The CDR3 bases are TGTGCCAGCAGCTACCGGACCCAAGAGACCCAGTACTTC.

Only a few counts were recorded for this clonotype. CDR3 amino acids: CASSQGQGYMNTEAFF. CDR3 DNA sequence: TGCGCCAGCAGCCAAGGACAGGGATACATGAACACTGAAGCTTTCTTT. V usage is TRBV4-1 and J usage is TRBJ1-1, with 7 positions matching TRBD1. The CDR3 is made up of 16 amino acids. V lost 1 base and J lost 0; bases outside the gene matches: 5. From germline, CDR1 is MGHRA and CDR2 YSYEKL.